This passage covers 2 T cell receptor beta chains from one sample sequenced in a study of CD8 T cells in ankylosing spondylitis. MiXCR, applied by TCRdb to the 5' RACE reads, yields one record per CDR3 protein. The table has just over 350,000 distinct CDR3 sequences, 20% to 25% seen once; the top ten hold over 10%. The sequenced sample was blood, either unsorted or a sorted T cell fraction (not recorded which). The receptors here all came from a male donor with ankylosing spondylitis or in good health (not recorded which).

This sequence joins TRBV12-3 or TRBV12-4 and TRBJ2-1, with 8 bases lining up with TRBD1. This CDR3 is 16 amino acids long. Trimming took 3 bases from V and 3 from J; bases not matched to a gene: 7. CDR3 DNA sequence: TGTGCCAGCAGTTTCGGGGCAGGGGGCCTCTACAATGAGCAGTTCTTC. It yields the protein CASSFGAGGLYNEQFF.

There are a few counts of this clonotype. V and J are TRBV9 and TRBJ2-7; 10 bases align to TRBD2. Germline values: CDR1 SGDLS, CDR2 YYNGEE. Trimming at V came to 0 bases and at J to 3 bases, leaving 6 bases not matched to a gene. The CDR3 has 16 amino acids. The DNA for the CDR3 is TGTGCCAGCAGCGTAGGGTCTAGCGGGGGATACTACGAGCAGTACTTC. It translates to CASSVGSSGGYYEQYF.